This TCR beta chain originates from a study of T-cell memory formation after mild COVID-19. CDR1 and CDR2 (germline): KGHDR, SFDVKD. This CDR3 spans 14 amino acids. Trimming left V 7 bases short and J 6 bases short, with 14 bases between. 5'RACE, which relied on constant-segment primers, yielded TCR alpha and TCR beta cDNA libraries carrying sample barcodes and UMIs. A single record per CDR3 protein comes from TCRdb applying MiXCR to the 5' RACE reads. This table has hundreds of thousands of distinct CDR3 sequences, roughly 17% appearing once. This receptor was identified in an adult woman who had mild COVID-19 (a few samples of this study predate the infection). Cell type and time point are not known. The chain carries TRBV24-1 and TRBJ2-2; perhaps TRBD1 as D (5 bases). Material: PBMCs or a T cell subset sorted from them (not recorded which). The CDR3 loop is CATRATAPAGELFF. In DNA, the CDR3 is TGTGCCACCAGGGCGACAGCACCCGCCGGGGAGCTGTTTTTT.